This TCR beta chain derives from a study of graft-versus-host responses after intestinal transplantation. Study at large: Each of the recipients got a multivisceral, liver-intestinal, or isolated intestinal transplant.

J lost 4 bases, V lost 3 bases, and 2 bases had no gene match. CDR3 size: 14 residues. CDR1 is MNHNS and CDR2 is SASEGT in the germline V gene. The table came from immunoSEQ multiplex PCR; TCRdb's copy has only in-frame clones and leaves some out. The table shows about 20,000 clones, with 40% to 55% occurring only once. This clonotype originated in a human patient who received an intestinal transplant. The sample here was alloreactive CD4+ T cells from a mixed lymphocyte reaction culture, taken before intestinal transplant. The subset denotes: CFSE-low proliferating T cells sorted from roughly six-day pre-transplant mixed lymphocyte reaction (GvH or HvG direction). The chain couples TRBV6-1 to TRBJ1-2; TRBD1 agrees at 10 bases. CDR3 amino acids: CASSEGQGIYGYTF. In nucleotides, the CDR3 is TGTGCCAGCAGTGAGGGACAGGGGATCTATGGCTACACCTTC.